This TCR beta chain stems from a study of identical twins. Whole-study results and caveats: Beta clonotypes that were abundant in cord blood contained fewer insertions, a pattern absent from memory repertoires.

Via MiXCR, TCRdb re-called the 5' RACE reads, giving one row per CDR3 protein. The data contain approximately 410,000 distinct CDR3 sequences, under 20% of them singletons. This clonotype was observed a few times. The antigen is unknown. Per the germline V gene, CDR1 is SGDLS and CDR2 is YYNGEE. Germline trimming cut 2 bases from V and 1 base from J; bases unmatched to any gene: 7. The CDR3 spans 18 residues. The chain has TRBV9 and TRBJ2-6, with TRBD1 matching over 9 bases. This receptor was identified in a man in his forties or fifties in good health. Material for sequencing was naive T cells sorted from blood. Here the CDR3 reads CASSVTGQGSSGANVLTF. The CDR3, as DNA: TGTGCCAGCAGCGTGACGGGACAGGGAAGTTCTGGGGCCAACGTCCTGACTTTC.